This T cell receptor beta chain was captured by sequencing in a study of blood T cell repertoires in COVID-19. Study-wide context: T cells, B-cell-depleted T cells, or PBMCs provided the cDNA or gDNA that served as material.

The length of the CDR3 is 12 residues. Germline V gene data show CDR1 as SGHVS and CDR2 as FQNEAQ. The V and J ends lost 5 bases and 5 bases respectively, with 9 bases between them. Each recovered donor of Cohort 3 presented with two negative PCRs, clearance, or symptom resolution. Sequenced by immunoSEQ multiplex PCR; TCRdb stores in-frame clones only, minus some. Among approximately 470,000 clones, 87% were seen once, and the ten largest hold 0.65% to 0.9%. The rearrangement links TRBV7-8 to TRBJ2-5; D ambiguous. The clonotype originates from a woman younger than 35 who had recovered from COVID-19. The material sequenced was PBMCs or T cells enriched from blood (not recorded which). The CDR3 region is CASSQNGETQYF. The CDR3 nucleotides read TGTGCCAGCAGCCAAAACGGGGAGACCCAGTACTTC.